This T cell receptor beta chain was captured by sequencing in a study of T cell changes during pregnancy in multiple sclerosis. TCRdb's table, derived via immunoSEQ multiplex PCR, lists solely in-frame clones and lacks some. In the table there are about 36,000 clones, approximately 90% of which are singletons. This TCR derives from a female donor with multiple sclerosis, enrolled in a pregnancy study. The material was CD4+ T cells from peripheral blood mononuclear cells, obtained after pregnancy.

Written as DNA, the CDR3 is TGTGCCAGCAGCCCTCGGACAGGAATGAACACTGAAGCTTTCTTT. It specifies CASSPRTGMNTEAFF. The chain uses TRBV14 and TRBJ1-1; 7 bases fit TRBD1. V shed 4 bases and J 0 bases; nucleotides not matched to a gene: 5. This CDR3 spans 15 amino acids. Germline V gene data show CDR1 as SGHDN and CDR2 as FVKESK. Full variable domain (rest looked up from reference TRBV14 and TRBJ1-1): EAGVTQFPSHSVIEKGQTVTLRCDPISGHDNLYWYRRVMGKEIKFLLHFVKESKQDESGMPNNRFLAERTGGTYSTLKVQPAELEDSGVYFCASSPRTGMNTEAFFGQGTRLTVV.